These T cell receptor beta chains were read from a single sample in a study of blood T cell repertoires in COVID-19. Some clones are missing from TCRdb's copy, which holds only in-frame ones; the method was immunoSEQ multiplex PCR. The profile covers roughly 70,000 clones, with approximately 83% appearing a single time and 4.5% taken by the ten largest. Sequencing was performed on peripheral blood. These receptors all stem from a woman aged 60-70 years with acute or convalescent COVID-19. CDR3s include the opening cysteine and the closing phenylalanine or tryptophan. A D gene is named only where the DNA matches it firmly. Size is omitted from some rows. Given values are once, few, many or a class for expanded clones.

cdr3_nt: TGCGCCAGCAGCTCCATGGACAGCACTGAAGCTTTCTTT
cdr3_aa: CASSSMDSTEAFF
j_call: TRBJ1-1
clone_size: NA
v_call: TRBV5-1
d_call: NA

cdr3_nt: TGTGCCAGCAGTTGGACAGACGATCAGCCCCAGCATTTT
cdr3_aa: CASSWTDDQPQHF
j_call: TRBJ1-5
clone_size: NA
v_call: TRBV12-3/TRBV12-4
d_call: NA

cdr3_nt: TGTGCCAGCAGACAGGGGGCAACTAGCACAGATACGCAGTATTTT
cdr3_aa: CASRQGATSTDTQYF
j_call: TRBJ2-3
clone_size: NA
v_call: TRBV27
d_call: TRBD1

cdr3_nt: TGTGCCACCAGTGATCGACAGTATGGCTACACCTTC
cdr3_aa: CATSDRQYGYTF
j_call: TRBJ1-2
clone_size: NA
v_call: TRBV24-1
d_call: NA

cdr3_nt: TGTGCCATCAGTGCAGGGGGCGCCGCTAATTCACCCCTCCACTTT
cdr3_aa: CAISAGGAANSPLHF
j_call: TRBJ1-6
clone_size: NA
v_call: TRBV10-3
d_call: TRBD1

cdr3_nt: TGTGCCAGCAGCCCCCGACAGGGCAGGGAGCAGTTCTTC
cdr3_aa: CASSPRQGREQFF
j_call: TRBJ2-1
clone_size: NA
v_call: TRBV7-3
d_call: TRBD1

cdr3_nt: TGTGCCAGCAGTAGACAGTCCACTGAAGCTTTCTTT
cdr3_aa: CASSRQSTEAFF
j_call: TRBJ1-1
clone_size: NA
v_call: TRBV2
d_call: NA

cdr3_nt: TGTGCCAGCAGCACGGGACAGACGGGCAATCAGCCCCAGCATTTT
cdr3_aa: CASSTGQTGNQPQHF
j_call: TRBJ1-5
clone_size: NA
v_call: TRBV7-2
d_call: TRBD1

cdr3_nt: TGTGCCAGCAGCCGTGACAGGAACACTGAAGCTTTCTTT
cdr3_aa: CASSRDRNTEAFF
j_call: TRBJ1-1
clone_size: NA
v_call: TRBV5-4
d_call: NA

cdr3_nt: TGTGCCTGGAGTCATAGCGGGATCTACAATGAGCAGTTCTTC
cdr3_aa: CAWSHSGIYNEQFF
j_call: TRBJ2-1
clone_size: NA
v_call: TRBV30
d_call: TRBD2

cdr3_nt: TGCGCCAGCCGCGACTACTGGGGCTACACCTTC
cdr3_aa: CASRDYWGYTF
j_call: TRBJ1-2
clone_size: NA
v_call: TRBV10-2
d_call: NA

cdr3_nt: TGTGCCAGCGGCCACAGGTTGGTTGGGTATGGCTACACCTTC
cdr3_aa: CASGHRLVGYGYTF
j_call: TRBJ1-2
clone_size: NA
v_call: TRBV5-6
d_call: NA

cdr3_nt: TGTGCCAGTAGTAAGGGGTTGGAGACCCAGTACTTC
cdr3_aa: CASSKGLETQYF
j_call: TRBJ2-5
clone_size: NA
v_call: TRBV19
d_call: NA

cdr3_nt: TGTGCCAGCAGCGTAGAGGGGTTCCCGGGACCTCGGGGGACTGAAGCTTTCTTT
cdr3_aa: CASSVEGFPGPRGTEAFF
j_call: TRBJ1-1
clone_size: NA
v_call: TRBV9
d_call: NA

cdr3_nt: TGCGCCAGCTCCCCGGCGGGCACAGATACGCAGTATTTT
cdr3_aa: CASSPAGTDTQYF
j_call: TRBJ2-3
clone_size: once
v_call: TRBV23-1
d_call: NA

cdr3_nt: TGTGCCATCGGGGGGGGCGGAGGCACAGATACGCAGTATTTT
cdr3_aa: CAIGGGGGTDTQYF
j_call: TRBJ2-3
clone_size: NA
v_call: TRBV10-3
d_call: NA

cdr3_nt: TGTGCCACCAAAACTACTACCTACAATGAGCAGTTCTTC
cdr3_aa: CATKTTTYNEQFF
j_call: TRBJ2-1
clone_size: NA
v_call: TRBV19
d_call: NA

cdr3_nt: TGTGCCAGCAGTGAAGCAGAGCAGGGCCTACTCCACTTT
cdr3_aa: CASSEAEQGLLHF
j_call: TRBJ1-6
clone_size: NA
v_call: TRBV6-1
d_call: NA

cdr3_nt: TGTGCCAGCAGCCAAAACCCCGGGGATACGCAGTATTTT
cdr3_aa: CASSQNPGDTQYF
j_call: TRBJ2-3
clone_size: NA
v_call: TRBV3-1/TRBV3-2
d_call: NA

cdr3_nt: TGTGCCAGTATGCCCGACAGGCTCAATCAGCCCCAGCATTTT
cdr3_aa: CASMPDRLNQPQHF
j_call: TRBJ1-5
clone_size: NA
v_call: TRBV19
d_call: NA

cdr3_nt: TGCGCCAGCAGCTTGGGGACAGCTGTTCTCGATGAGCAGTTCTTC
cdr3_aa: CASSLGTAVLDEQFF
j_call: TRBJ2-1
clone_size: NA
v_call: TRBV5-1
d_call: NA

cdr3_nt: TGCAGCGCTCATTTTACAGGGCCCACTAACTATGGCTACACCTTC
cdr3_aa: CSAHFTGPTNYGYTF
j_call: TRBJ1-2
clone_size: NA
v_call: TRBV29-1
d_call: NA

cdr3_nt: TGTGCCAGCAGTGAAAGAAGGGCAGGGCCGAACACTGAAGCTTTCTTT
cdr3_aa: CASSERRAGPNTEAFF
j_call: TRBJ1-1
clone_size: NA
v_call: TRBV6-1
d_call: NA

cdr3_nt: TGTGCCAGCTCACCACCGGGACAGGGAGGCGATACGCAGTATTTT
cdr3_aa: CASSPPGQGGDTQYF
j_call: TRBJ2-3
clone_size: NA
v_call: TRBV18
d_call: TRBD1

cdr3_nt: TGCGCCAGCAGCTTTGGACTAGCGGGGGTAGATACGCAGTATTTT
cdr3_aa: CASSFGLAGVDTQYF
j_call: TRBJ2-3
clone_size: NA
v_call: TRBV5-1
d_call: TRBD2

cdr3_nt: TGTGCCAGCAAAGGGGGGAACACCGGGGAGCTGTTTTTT
cdr3_aa: CASKGGNTGELFF
j_call: TRBJ2-2
clone_size: few
v_call: TRBV9
d_call: NA

cdr3_nt: TGTGCCAGCAGCTCCTCAACAGGGAATCAGCCCCAGCATTTT
cdr3_aa: CASSSSTGNQPQHF
j_call: TRBJ1-5
clone_size: NA
v_call: TRBV7-9
d_call: NA

cdr3_nt: TGTGCCAGCAGCTTAGGGTTTGAACTACAGGCTAATGAAAAACTGTTTTTT
cdr3_aa: CASSLGFELQANEKLFF
j_call: TRBJ1-4
clone_size: NA
v_call: TRBV7-9
d_call: NA

cdr3_nt: TGTGCTAGTGGTTTGGCGAAAAAGGACAGGGTGAGTTCACCCCTCCACTTT
cdr3_aa: CASGLAKKDRVSSPLHF
j_call: TRBJ1-6
clone_size: NA
v_call: TRBV12-5
d_call: TRBD1

cdr3_nt: TGTGCCAGCAGCCAGACTAGCGAGTCCTACGAGCAGTACTTC
cdr3_aa: CASSQTSESYEQYF
j_call: TRBJ2-7
clone_size: NA
v_call: TRBV6-6
d_call: TRBD2

cdr3_nt: TGTGCCAGTAGTCGGACAGGGGGCTACGAGCAGTACTTC
cdr3_aa: CASSRTGGYEQYF
j_call: TRBJ2-7
clone_size: NA
v_call: TRBV19
d_call: TRBD1

cdr3_nt: TGTGCCAGCAGCTCTAGCGGGGGGGCTGGGGAGCAGTACTTC
cdr3_aa: CASSSSGGAGEQYF
j_call: TRBJ2-7
clone_size: NA
v_call: TRBV7-2
d_call: TRBD2

cdr3_nt: TGCGCCAGCAGGCAGGGGGACGATCACACTGAAGCTTTCTTT
cdr3_aa: CASRQGDDHTEAFF
j_call: TRBJ1-1
clone_size: NA
v_call: TRBV5-1
d_call: TRBD1

cdr3_nt: TGTGCCAGCAACCCTAGCGTTGGGGGGGGCTATGGCTACACCTTC
cdr3_aa: CASNPSVGGGYGYTF
j_call: TRBJ1-2
clone_size: NA
v_call: TRBV28
d_call: NA

cdr3_nt: TGTGCCAGCAGCTTAGGGGCGGGGCTACCGAACACCGGGGAGCTGTTTTTT
cdr3_aa: CASSLGAGLPNTGELFF
j_call: TRBJ2-2
clone_size: NA
v_call: TRBV11-2
d_call: NA

cdr3_nt: TGCAGCGTCGGAAGGACAGGCATGAACACTGAAGCTTTCTTT
cdr3_aa: CSVGRTGMNTEAFF
j_call: TRBJ1-1
clone_size: NA
v_call: TRBV29-1
d_call: TRBD1

cdr3_nt: TGCGCCAGCAGCTTGGGCGAAACAGGGAACACTGAAGCTTTCTTT
cdr3_aa: CASSLGETGNTEAFF
j_call: TRBJ1-1
clone_size: once
v_call: TRBV5-1
d_call: NA

cdr3_nt: TGTGCCAGCAGCTTATGGGGACAGGGGTCTTCACCCCTCCACTTT
cdr3_aa: CASSLWGQGSSPLHF
j_call: TRBJ1-6
clone_size: NA
v_call: TRBV7-2
d_call: TRBD1

cdr3_nt: TGTGCCTGGAGTCGTCGACAGTTGAACACTGAAGCTTTCTTT
cdr3_aa: CAWSRRQLNTEAFF
j_call: TRBJ1-1
clone_size: NA
v_call: TRBV30
d_call: NA

cdr3_nt: TGTGCCGGGGGGTCAAGGAACACAGATACGCAGTATTTT
cdr3_aa: CAGGSRNTDTQYF
j_call: TRBJ2-3
clone_size: NA
v_call: TRBV6-5
d_call: NA

cdr3_nt: TGTGCCAGCAGCCGGACTGGACAGGGTGTTGAAGCTTTCTTT
cdr3_aa: CASSRTGQGVEAFF
j_call: TRBJ1-1
clone_size: NA
v_call: TRBV3-1/TRBV3-2
d_call: TRBD1

cdr3_nt: TGTGCCAGCAGCCCCGGAAACCAGGGGTCCTACGAGCAGTACTTC
cdr3_aa: CASSPGNQGSYEQYF
j_call: TRBJ2-7
clone_size: NA
v_call: TRBV3-1/TRBV3-2
d_call: NA

cdr3_nt: TGTGCCAGCAGCTTAGATAGGTCTGGGGCAGGGGGGCATTTTAGGGTCGGCTACACCTTC
cdr3_aa: CASSLDRSGAGGHFRVGYTF
j_call: TRBJ1-2
clone_size: few
v_call: TRBV11-2
d_call: TRBD1

cdr3_nt: TGTGCCAGCAGAGGGACTAGCGGGGGGTACAATGAGCAGTTCTTC
cdr3_aa: CASRGTSGGYNEQFF
j_call: TRBJ2-1
clone_size: NA
v_call: TRBV2
d_call: TRBD2

cdr3_nt: TGTGCCAGCTCATCCCGACAGGGGACTGCGGATGAGCAGTTCTTC
cdr3_aa: CASSSRQGTADEQFF
j_call: TRBJ2-1
clone_size: NA
v_call: TRBV18
d_call: TRBD1

cdr3_nt: TGTGCCAGCAGCGTCGGCTTGGGGGGAGAGACCCAGTACTTC
cdr3_aa: CASSVGLGGETQYF
j_call: TRBJ2-5
clone_size: NA
v_call: TRBV9
d_call: NA

cdr3_nt: TGTGCCAGCAGCCTCCGGACTGCATACGAGCAGTACTTC
cdr3_aa: CASSLRTAYEQYF
j_call: TRBJ2-7
clone_size: NA
v_call: TRBV4-2
d_call: NA

cdr3_nt: TGCGCCAGCAGCCAGAGCGGGGGGCCGGGTACCGGGGAGCTGTTTTTT
cdr3_aa: CASSQSGGPGTGELFF
j_call: TRBJ2-2
clone_size: NA
v_call: TRBV4-1
d_call: TRBD2

cdr3_nt: TGTGCCAGCAATGTACAGGGTTTTTCCACTGAAGCTTTCTTT
cdr3_aa: CASNVQGFSTEAFF
j_call: TRBJ1-1
clone_size: NA
v_call: TRBV2
d_call: NA

cdr3_nt: TGTGCCACTCAAGGGACTACCTACACAGATACGCAGTATTTT
cdr3_aa: CATQGTTYTDTQYF
j_call: TRBJ2-3
clone_size: NA
v_call: TRBV2
d_call: TRBD2

cdr3_nt: TGTGCCAGCAGCTTAACGCAGGGGGCAAGGACTGAAGCTTTCTTT
cdr3_aa: CASSLTQGARTEAFF
j_call: TRBJ1-1
clone_size: NA
v_call: TRBV7-3
d_call: TRBD1

cdr3_nt: TGTGCCAGCAGCGAAAGAGGAAACTATGGCTACACCTTC
cdr3_aa: CASSERGNYGYTF
j_call: TRBJ1-2
clone_size: NA
v_call: TRBV5-5
d_call: NA

cdr3_nt: TGTGCCAGCAGTTCTACAGGGACTGGAAACACCATATATTTT
cdr3_aa: CASSSTGTGNTIYF
j_call: TRBJ1-3
clone_size: NA
v_call: TRBV6-5
d_call: NA

cdr3_nt: TGCGCCAGCAGCCACGAGGGCGTAGGCACCGGGGAGCTGTTTTTT
cdr3_aa: CASSHEGVGTGELFF
j_call: TRBJ2-2
clone_size: NA
v_call: TRBV5-1
d_call: NA